The rows below give T cell receptor beta chains drawn from one sample of a study of post-analysis software for immune sequencing data. TCRdb recomputed calls from the PCR reads with MiXCR, one row per CDR3 protein. The table records fewer than 850,000 distinct CDR3 sequences, roughly 29% of them present only once. The specimen sequenced was blood. The origin of the receptors is a girl aged 5-17 years with multiple sclerosis. Each CDR3 is given with its conserved first and last residue. D genes are given only for firm matches. A clone size is listed for some rows: how often the clone was seen (once, few, many), or a class if it is expanded.

d_call j_call v_call cdr3_length clone_size cdr3_aa cdr3_nt
TRBD2 TRBJ2-3 TRBV28 18 NA CASRKTSGGPTPTDTQYF TGTGCCAGCAGAAAGACTAGCGGGGGTCCAACACCCACAGATACGCAGTATTTT
TRBD1 TRBJ2-1 TRBV12-3/TRBV12-4 15 NA CASRLVQGAVNEQFF TGTGCCAGCAGATTAGTACAGGGGGCTGTCAATGAGCAGTTCTTC
NA TRBJ2-4 TRBV7-9 15 NA CASSSGRQPSDIQYF TGTGCCAGCAGCTCAGGGCGTCAACCCAGCGACATTCAGTACTTC
NA TRBJ2-3 TRBV4-2 15 once CASSPHEGVADTQYF TGTGCCAGCAGCCCCCACGAAGGGGTCGCAGATACGCAGTATTTT
TRBD1 TRBJ1-5 TRBV2 15 few CASNVITGGEQPQHF TGTGCCAGCAATGTTATTACAGGGGGGGAGCAGCCCCAGCATTTT
NA TRBJ1-1 TRBV9 16 few CASSLEVAPGDTETFF TGTGCCAGCAGTCTCGAAGTCGCCCCGGGGGACACTGAAACTTTCTTT
NA TRBJ2-5 TRBV4-2 14 few CASSQEASEETQYF TGTGCCAGCAGCCAAGAAGCTAGTGAAGAGACCCAGTACTTC
NA TRBJ2-3 TRBV9 13 NA CASSVVPRDTQYF TGTGCCAGCAGCGTAGTACCACGAGATACGCAGTATTTT
NA TRBJ1-2 TRBV5-1 14 NA CASSSTVVDYGYTF TGCGCCAGCAGCTCGACAGTGGTTGACTATGGCTACACCTTC
NA TRBJ1-2 TRBV9 13 few CASSVLPGYGYTF TGTGCCAGCAGCGTACTGCCGGGGTATGGCTACACCTTC
TRBD1 TRBJ1-2 TRBV5-1 15 few CASSPGQLTNYGYTF TGCGCCAGCAGCCCGGGACAGCTAACTAACTATGGCTACACCTTC